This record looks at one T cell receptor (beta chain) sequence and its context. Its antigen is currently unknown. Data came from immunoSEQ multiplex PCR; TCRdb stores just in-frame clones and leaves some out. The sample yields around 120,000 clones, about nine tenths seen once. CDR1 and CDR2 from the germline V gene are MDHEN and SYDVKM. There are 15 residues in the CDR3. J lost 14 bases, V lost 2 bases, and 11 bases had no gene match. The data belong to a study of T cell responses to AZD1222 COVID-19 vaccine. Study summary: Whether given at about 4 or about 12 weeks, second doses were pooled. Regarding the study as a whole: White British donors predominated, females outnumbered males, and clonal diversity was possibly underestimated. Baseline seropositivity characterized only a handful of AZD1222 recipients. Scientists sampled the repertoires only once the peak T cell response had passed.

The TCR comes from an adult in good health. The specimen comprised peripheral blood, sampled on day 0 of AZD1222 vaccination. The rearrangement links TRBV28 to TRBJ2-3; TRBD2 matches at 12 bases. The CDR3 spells CASSLALSTSGSVYF. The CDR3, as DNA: TGTGCCAGCAGTTTAGCCCTTTCGACTAGCGGGAGTGTGTATTTT.